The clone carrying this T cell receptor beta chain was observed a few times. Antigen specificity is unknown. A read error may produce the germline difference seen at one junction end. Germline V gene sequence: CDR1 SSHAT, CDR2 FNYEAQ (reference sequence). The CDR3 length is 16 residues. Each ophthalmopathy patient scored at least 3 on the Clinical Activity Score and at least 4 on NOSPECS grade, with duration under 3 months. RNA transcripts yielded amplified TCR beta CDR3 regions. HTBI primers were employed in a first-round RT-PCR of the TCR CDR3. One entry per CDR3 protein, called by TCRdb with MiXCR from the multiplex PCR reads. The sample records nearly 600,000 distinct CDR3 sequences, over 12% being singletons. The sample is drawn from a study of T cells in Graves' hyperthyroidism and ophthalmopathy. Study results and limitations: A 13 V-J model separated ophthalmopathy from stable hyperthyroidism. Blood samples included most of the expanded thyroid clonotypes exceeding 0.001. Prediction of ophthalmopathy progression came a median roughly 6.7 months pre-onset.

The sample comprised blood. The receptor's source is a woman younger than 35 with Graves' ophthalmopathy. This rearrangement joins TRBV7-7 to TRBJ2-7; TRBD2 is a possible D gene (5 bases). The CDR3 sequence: CASSPGERRGLGEQYF. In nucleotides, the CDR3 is TGTGCTAGCAGCCCTGGGGAGCGCCGCGGCCTAGGCGAGCAGTACTTC.